The present T cell receptor (beta chain) was sequenced within a study of T cell responses to AZD1222 COVID-19 vaccine. Findings and limits, study-wide: Females outnumbered males among donors, who were mostly white British; clonal diversity was possibly underestimated. Compared with day 0, the breadth and depth of the Spike-specific TCR repertoire rose significantly after two doses of AZD1222. CD4 TCRs linked to vaccination spanned spike, dominating at 160-218 and 743-854.

The CDR3 extends over 15 amino acids. Per germline, CDR1 LGHNA and CDR2 YSLEER. The V gene end was trimmed by 4 bases and the J gene end by 3 bases; junction bases not matched to a gene: 6. Generated by immunoSEQ multiplex PCR, the TCRdb table keeps only in-frame clones and is missing some. The repertoire holds 120,000 to 150,000 clones, with roughly 88% as singletons. This clone was observed a single time. The antigen is undetermined. This material consisted of peripheral blood, taken 28 days after the second dose of the MenACWY control vaccine. The clonotype was recovered from an adult who received the MenACWY meningococcal vaccine as a control. The chain joins TRBV4-3 to TRBJ2-3; TRBD1 agrees at 8 bases. CDR3: CASSLRTGSTDTQYF. In DNA, the CDR3 is TGCGCCAGCAGCCTTCGGACAGGGAGTACAGATACGCAGTATTTT.